The T cell receptor (beta chain) under discussion was sequenced for a study of Tregs in tolerant kidney transplant recipients. General study findings and limits: The most relevant donor-specific Treg TCRbeta repertoire apparently came from expansion with activated donor B cells. Findings come from small patient numbers and require larger validation.

Unstimulated regulatory T cells (CD4+CD25+CD127-), CD4+CD25- non-regulatory cells, CD4 and CD8 cells were FACS-sorted from thawed PBMCs. Assay used: immunoSEQ multiplex PCR; TCRdb lists only in-frame clones, some missing. The repertoire holds 62,000 or so clones, 95% to 98% seen once, with around 0.34% in the top ten. Only one count was recorded for this clone. Its antigen is undetermined. Germline V gene sequence: CDR1 MRHNA, CDR2 SNTAGT. Losses at the gene ends were 7 bases for V and 7 bases for J; bases not matched to a gene: 13. The CDR3 has 15 amino acids. Here the sequenced sample was Tregs from blood, taken before the transplant. The gene calls are TRBV6-4 and TRBJ2-7; TRBD1 aligns across 10 bases. This TCR was recovered from a human donor who received a combined kidney and bone marrow transplant. The CDR3 DNA sequence: TGTGCCAGCAAAACAGGGACAGGGGAACGGGAGGAGCAGTACTTC. Its translation: CASKTGTGEREEQYF.